This T cell receptor (beta chain) is drawn from a study of T-cell memory formation after mild COVID-19. Study-level information: Clusters were largely donor specific.

In TCRdb, the 5' RACE reads were re-called with MiXCR into one record per CDR3 protein. Of around 430,000 distinct CDR3 sequences in the sample, about 15% are singletons; the top ten hold 20% to 25%. The study's findings and limits: In pre-infection memory, a portion of responding clones appeared, which suggested that cross-reactive memory joined. A balance of CD4 and CD8 characterized clones contracting day 15 to 85, whereas later expanders leaned CD4+. What remained unconfirmed was the SARS-CoV-2 specificity of second-wave clones peaking on day 37.

This clonotype was detected only a few times. Its target is unknown. Looked up from germline, CDR1 is KGHSH and CDR2 is LQKENI. CDR3 length: 12 amino acids. Trimming cost V 0 bases and J 5 bases, with 5 bases left between them. The sample was PBMCs or a T cell subset sorted from them (not recorded which). This TCR came from a man aged 18 to 30 who had mild COVID-19 (a few samples of this study predate the infection). Cell type and time point are not known. The V call is TRBV18, the J call TRBJ2-7, with D unresolved. The CDR3 loop is CASSPPIHEQYF. The DNA of the CDR3 is TGTGCCAGCTCACCACCCATCCACGAGCAGTACTTC.